Below, 17 T cell receptor beta chains from the same sample are listed, as sequenced in a study of blood T cell repertoires in COVID-19. Data came from immunoSEQ multiplex PCR; TCRdb stores just in-frame clones and leaves some out. The sample holds about 76,000 clones; about nine tenths are singletons and the top ten take around 0.93%. The sample taken for sequencing was peripheral blood. These receptors all stem from a woman aged 50 to 65 in a cohort sampled during active COVID-19.

Of note for this clone: The junction differs from germline at one of its ends, possibly a read error. V is TRBV18 and J is TRBJ1-2, with D possibly TRBD1 on 6 matching bases. CDR1 and CDR2 from the germline V gene are KGHSH and LQKENI. This CDR3 contains 12 residues. CDR3 bases: TGTGCCAGCTCACTAGACAGGTGGGATCTTCTTTTC. This translates into CASSLDRWDLLF. Full variable domain (missing parts from reference TRBV18 and TRBJ1-2): NAGVMQNPRHLVRRRGQEARLRCSPMKGHSHVYWYRQLPEEGLKFMVYLQKENIIDESGMPKERFSAEFPKEGPSILRIQQVVRGDSAAYFCASSLDRWDLLFGSGTRLTVV.

The CDR3 sequence: CASSLPDQETQYF. CDR3 nucleotide sequence: TGCGCCAGCAGCTTGCCAGACCAAGAGACCCAGTACTTC. The rearrangement uses TRBV5-1 and TRBJ2-5; no definite D call. Germline CDR1 reads SGHRS; CDR2 reads YFSETQ. V was shortened by 1 base and J by 0 bases, with 4 bases between the two germline ends. CDR3 length: 13 amino acids.

V gene TRBV7-9 combines with J gene TRBJ1-2; TRBD1 agrees at 7 bases. Unmatched junction bases numbered 3, after V lost 0 bases and J lost 8 bases. The CDR3 runs to 13 residues. The germline gives CDR1 SEHNR, CDR2 FQNEAQ (reference sequence). The CDR3: CASSLADRVGYTF. The CDR3 bases are TGTGCCAGCAGCTTAGCCGACAGGGTGGGCTACACCTTC.

In DNA, the CDR3 is TGTGCCAGCAGCCAAGGGGTTAGCGGCACCGGGGAGCTGTTTTTT. This sequence encodes CASSQGVSGTGELFF. The V call is TRBV3-1 (or the pseudogene TRBV3-2), the J call TRBJ2-2; D is perhaps TRBD2 (6 bases). The CDR3 is made up of 15 amino acids. Germline values: CDR1 LGHDT, CDR2 YNNKEL (reference sequence). With 1 base removed from V and 4 bases from J, the gap between germline ends came to 10 bases.

This chain joins TRBV28 and TRBJ1-2; 8 bases map to TRBD1. V lost 11 bases and J lost 9; bases outside the gene matches: 8. This CDR3 is 11 amino acids long. Germline V gene sequence: CDR1 MDHEN, CDR2 SYDVKM. The CDR3 region is CAGNRGISYTF. The CDR3 coding sequence is TGTGCCGGTAACAGGGGGATTAGCTACACCTTC.

V is TRBV27 and J is TRBJ2-7; 9 nucleotides align to TRBD1. Looked up from germline, CDR1 is MNHEY and CDR2 is SMNVEV (reference sequence). CDR3 length: 14 residues. J was trimmed by 5 bases and V by 4 bases; bases with no gene match: 6. Here the CDR3 reads CASSWAGQGHEQYF. The CDR3 nucleotides read TGTGCCAGCAGTTGGGCGGGACAGGGCCACGAGCAGTACTTC.

The genes are TRBV6-5 and TRBJ2-2; 9 nucleotides line up with TRBD1. The CDR3 consists of 15 residues. The germline gives CDR1 MNHEY, CDR2 SVGAGI. The V gene end was trimmed by 6 bases and the J gene end by 5 bases; junction bases not matched to a gene: 7. The CDR3 DNA reads TGTGCCAGCAGGACAGGACAGGGGTATACCGGGGAGCTGTTTTTT. Amino acids: CASRTGQGYTGELFF.

The rearrangement links TRBV6-4 to TRBJ2-7, with TRBD2 identical over 12 bases. J gave up 6 bases and V 6 bases, and 6 bases lay outside the gene matches. This CDR3 has 14 residues. Germline CDR1 reads MRHNA; CDR2 reads SNTAGT. CDR3 in amino acids: CASSRLAGEREQYF. The CDR3 DNA reads as TGTGCCAGCAGCAGACTAGCGGGAGAGCGCGAGCAGTACTTC.

The chain has TRBV5-4 and TRBJ2-1; 10 bases map to TRBD2. Looked up from germline, CDR1 is SGHNT and CDR2 is YYREEE (reference sequence). V lost 9 bases to trimming and J lost 3 bases; unmatched junction nucleotides: 12. The CDR3 spans 16 residues. CDR3 region: CATLPGLAGVYNEQFF. CDR3 coding DNA: TGTGCCACCCTCCCGGGGCTAGCGGGAGTCTACAATGAGCAGTTCTTC.

The chain joins TRBV10-1 to TRBJ1-1; D is undetermined. CDR3 size: 15 residues. V was pared by 0 bases and J by 0 bases, with 8 bases between. Germline V gene data show CDR1 as WNHNN and CDR2 as SYGVQD (reference sequence). CDR3 in DNA: TGCGCCAGCAGTGAGTCGGGAGTCATGAACACTGAAGCTTTCTTT. This translates into CASSESGVMNTEAFF.

This clone was detected once. The V gene is TRBV19, the J gene TRBJ1-3; D is possibly TRBD1 (6 bases). This CDR3 comprises 15 residues. V was cut by 6 bases and J by 0 bases, with 12 bases left in between. Germline CDR1 LNHDA, CDR2 SQIVND (reference sequence). The DNA of the CDR3 is TGTGCCAGTAGGGTACAGGGACACTCTGGAAACACCATATATTTT. This encodes CASRVQGHSGNTIYF.

The sample holds one count of this clone. The chain is built from TRBV6-5 and TRBJ1-5, with TRBD1 identical over 8 bases. V shed 6 bases and J 1 base; nucleotides not matched to a gene: 5. The germline gives CDR1 MNHEY, CDR2 SVGAGI. CDR3 length: 15 residues. In DNA form, the CDR3 reads TGTGCCAGCAGCCGCGACAGGGGAAGCAATCAGCCCCAGCATTTT. The encoded protein is CASSRDRGSNQPQHF.

V and J are TRBV10-3 and TRBJ1-6, with D perhaps TRBD1 (5 bases). There are 16 residues in the CDR3. V gave up 2 bases and J gave up 5 bases, with 13 bases separating them. In germline, CDR1 is ENHRY, CDR2 SYGVKD. CDR3 coding DNA: TGTGCCATCAGTGAGCTCGGGGGGTTGGATAATTCACCCCTCCACTTT. Translation: CAISELGGLDNSPLHF.

This chain joins TRBV30 and TRBJ2-7; TRBD1 might be the D (6 bases). Germline CDR1 is GTSNPN and CDR2 is SVGIG (reference sequence). There are 12 residues in the CDR3. V dropped 3 bases and J dropped 5 bases, with 11 bases sitting between them. The CDR3 DNA is TGTGCCTGGAGGCCCACAGGGCACGAGCAGTACTTC. This encodes CAWRPTGHEQYF.

V is TRBV11-3 and J is TRBJ2-2; D call uncertain. Germline V lookup: CDR1 SGHNT, CDR2 YENEEA. CDR3 length equals 13 residues. V lost 1 base and J 7 bases, leaving 7 bases between the germline ends. In DNA form, the CDR3 reads TGTGCCAGCAGCTTAGGAATTAGCGGGGAGCTGTTTTTT. Protein product: CASSLGISGELFF.

The rearrangement uses TRBV7-3 and TRBJ2-1; 11 nucleotides match TRBD2. Per the germline V gene, CDR1 is SGHTA and CDR2 is FQGTGA. V shed 2 bases, J shed 4 bases, and the junction held 16 bases outside the gene matches. The CDR3 length is 20 residues. In DNA form, the CDR3 reads TGTGCCAGCAGCTTAGGGGTTGCGGCTAGCGGGAGGAGGCGTTACAATGAGCAGTTCTTC. The encoded protein is CASSLGVAASGRRRYNEQFF. The whole variable domain, remainder taken from reference TRBV7-3 and TRBJ2-1, is GAGVSQTPSNKVTEKGKYVELRCDPISGHTALYWYRQSLGQGPEFLIYFQGTGAADDSGLPNDRFFAVRPEGSVSTLKIQRTERGDSAVYLCASSLGVAASGRRRYNEQFFGPGTRLTVL.

The genes are TRBV29-1 and TRBJ2-3; 7 bases are shared with TRBD2. There are 13 residues in the CDR3. V shed 5 bases and J 2 bases; nucleotides not matched to a gene: 4. Germline V lookup: CDR1 SQVTM, CDR2 ANQGSEA. CDR3 region: CSVSGTLTDTQYF. Written as DNA, the CDR3 is TGCAGCGTTAGCGGGACCCTCACAGATACGCAGTATTTT.